This T cell receptor (beta chain) appears in the sequencing data of a study of beta chain features in type 1 diabetes. In regard to this clone: The antigen is not known.

Expressed TCRB transcripts were sequenced because the isolated RNA had all been reverse transcribed beforehand. Here immunoSEQ multiplex PCR was the method, and the copy in TCRdb shows in-frame clones only, minus some. The data contain 130,000 to 150,000 clones, 40% to 60% of them seen just once; the ten biggest clones take up under 0.45%. Overall study results and limits: High-TCR-expressing cells could be over-represented by cDNA sequencing.

The sequencing sample was made of Tregs from blood. This clonotype was obtained from a young man in good health.

CDR3 nucleotide sequence: TGCGCCAGCAGCCACGGACTAGCGGGGTCGCATGGTACGCAGTATTTT. Its protein product is CASSHGLAGSHGTQYF. The chain is built from TRBV4-3 and TRBJ2-3; 12 bases fit TRBD2. CDR3 size: 16 residues. Trimming at V came to 3 bases and at J to 8 bases, leaving 9 bases not matched to a gene. Germline CDR1 is LGHNA and CDR2 is YSLEER.